The 24 T cell receptor beta chains below all came from one sample that was sequenced in a study of blood T cell repertoires in COVID-19 (dated by TCRdb to the early 2020s). Libraries came from the immunoSEQ multiplex PCR assay. TCRdb took this table from immuneACCESS and kept in-frame rearrangements with V and J called. Such tables lack part of the clones; where checked against another copy, unresolved V genes explain under half of the gap, and the rest is unexplained. This sample lists 70,000 to 85,000 clones; over 85% were detected once. The ten largest clonotypes hold 8% to 10% of the sample. Sample: peripheral blood. The receptors shown here come from a human donor in a cohort sampled during active COVID-19.

The V call is TRBV5-4, the J call TRBJ2-3; 7 positions match TRBD2. Per the germline V gene, CDR1 is SGHNT and CDR2 is YYREEE (reference sequence). The CDR3 runs 17 residues. Germline trimming cut 0 bases from V and 2 bases from J; bases unmatched to any gene: 9. The CDR3 nucleotides read TGTGCCAGCAGCTTGGAGGTGGGAGGGGCGTACACAGATACGCAGTATTTT. Translation: CASSLEVGGAYTDTQYF.

Here the CDR3 reads CASSQDAGLDYNSPLHF. CDR3 bases: TGCGCCAGCAGCCAAGATGCGGGCCTAGATTATAATTCACCCCTCCACTTT. The chain has TRBV4-3 and TRBJ1-6, with D hard to call. In germline, CDR1 is LGHNA, CDR2 YSLEER. This CDR3 has 17 amino acids. The V end was cut by 0 bases, the J end by 4 bases, with 13 bases between.

V usage is TRBV6-4 and J usage is TRBJ2-1; 9 bases are a match to TRBD2. Germline-derived CDR1 and CDR2 are MRHNA and SNTAGT. V lost 5 bases to trimming and J lost 3 bases; unmatched junction nucleotides: 5. This CDR3 is built from 15 residues. This CDR3 is CASSQISGSYNEQFF. The CDR3 DNA sequence: TGTGCCAGCAGTCAAATTAGCGGGAGCTACAATGAGCAGTTCTTC.

V usage is TRBV19 and J usage is TRBJ2-5; unclear D gene. The V end lost 3 bases, the J end lost 5 bases, and 10 bases lay between the germline ends. The CDR3 extends over 13 amino acids. Germline lookup yields CDR1 LNHDA and CDR2 SQIVND (reference sequence). This CDR3 is CASSINPLETQYF. In DNA, the CDR3 is TGTGCCAGTAGTATTAATCCACTGGAGACCCAGTACTTC.

This chain links TRBV4-1 with TRBJ1-1, with D tentatively TRBD1 (6 bases). V was clipped by 1 base and J by 1 base, with 10 bases between them. The germline V gene encodes CDR1 MGHRA and CDR2 YSYEKL. The length of the CDR3 is 15 residues. CDR3: CASSQGLGGNTEAFF. The CDR3 DNA is TGCGCCAGCAGCCAAGGGTTAGGGGGGAACACTGAAGCTTTCTTT.

This chain connects TRBV7-8 to TRBJ1-2, with TRBD1 as a possible D gene (6 bases). V gave up 4 bases and J gave up 0 bases, with 12 bases separating them. Germline CDR1 is SGHVS and CDR2 is FQNEAQ. CDR3 length: 15 amino acids. Here the CDR3 reads CASSYRVPTNYGYTF. CDR3 in DNA: TGTGCCAGCAGCTACAGGGTTCCAACTAACTATGGCTACACCTTC.

This chain links TRBV5-4 with TRBJ2-7, with 8 bases fitting TRBD1. Germline lookup yields CDR1 SGHNT and CDR2 YYREEE (reference sequence). V dropped 0 bases and J dropped 7; count of bases not matched to a gene: 6. The CDR3 runs to 14 residues. CDR3 bases: TGTGCCAGCAGCTTGGGGACAGGGCATCGGGAGCAGTACTTC. It yields the protein CASSLGTGHREQYF.

This CDR3 is CASSEAIPRGQNEQFF. DNA of the CDR3: TGTGCCAGCAGTGAAGCGATTCCAAGGGGGCAGAATGAGCAGTTCTTC. The V call is TRBV2, the J call TRBJ2-1, with 7 bases matching TRBD1. The CDR3 covers 16 residues. The V segment lost 0 bases and the J segment 7 bases; nucleotides outside the gene matches: 9. The germline gives CDR1 SNHLY, CDR2 FYNNEI.

The J gene is TRBJ2-1, the V gene TRBV11-2; 8 nucleotides match TRBD2. This CDR3 is 19 amino acids long. CDR1 SGHAT and CDR2 FQNNGV come from the germline V gene. With V trimmed by 0 bases and J by 4 bases, 14 bases remained unmatched. The CDR3 here is CASSLDGRAGAPKYNEQFF. The CDR3 bases are TGTGCCAGCAGCTTAGACGGGCGAGCGGGAGCCCCCAAATACAATGAGCAGTTCTTC.

CDR3 residues: CASSQWAWAEAFF. Here the CDR3 DNA reads TGTGCCAGCAGCCAATGGGCGTGGGCGGAAGCTTTCTTT. V gene TRBV14 combines with J gene TRBJ1-1; D is uncertain. Trimming removed 2 bases from V and 8 bases from J, with 12 bases in between. CDR1 and CDR2 from the germline V gene are SGHDN and FVKESK. This CDR3 is built from 13 residues.

This clone was detected a few times. The chain carries TRBV19 and TRBJ2-7; 9 bases agree with TRBD1. The J segment lost 2 bases and the V segment lost 2 bases, leaving 4 bases of the junction unmatched. Germline V gene sequence: CDR1 LNHDA, CDR2 SQIVND (reference sequence). The CDR3 totals 15 residues. CDR3 amino acids: CASSITGGETYEQYF. The CDR3 DNA is TGTGCCAGTAGTATAACAGGGGGCGAGACCTACGAGCAGTACTTC.

The table lists this clone with a count of one. CDR3 sequence: CASSFGAHSGANVLTF. CDR3 sequence (DNA): TGTGCCAGCAGTTTTGGGGCTCATAGCGGGGCCAACGTCCTGACTTTC. This chain connects TRBV27 to TRBJ2-6; D perhaps matches TRBD1 (5 bases). Looked up from germline, CDR1 is MNHEY and CDR2 is SMNVEV (reference sequence). V was cut by 3 bases and J by 4 bases, with 13 bases left in between. The CDR3 is 16 residues long.

CDR3 sequence reads: CASSPMGQGRYEQYF. The CDR3 DNA follows: TGCGCCAGCAGCCCAATGGGACAGGGCAGGTACGAGCAGTACTTC. The chain employs TRBV4-3 and TRBJ2-7, with 9 bases fitting TRBD1. The V and J ends lost 4 bases and 4 bases, in that order; junction bases with no gene match: 8. The CDR3 runs to 15 residues. The germline V gene has CDR1 LGHNA and CDR2 YSLEER.

V gene TRBV19 combines with J gene TRBJ1-5; 7 bases are shared with TRBD1. V was pared by 6 bases and J by 4 bases, with 6 bases of the junction left unmatched. CDR3 length equals 14 residues. Germline loops: CDR1 LNHDA, CDR2 SQIVND (reference sequence). For the CDR3, the DNA is TGTGCCAGTAGCCGGGACAGTAGGAATCAGCCCCAGCATTTT. It specifies CASSRDSRNQPQHF.

The J gene is TRBJ2-7, the V gene TRBV23-1; D unresolved. TRBV23-1 is an ORF; its function is uncertain. The CDR3 has 12 amino acids. V was clipped by 9 bases and J by 3 bases, with 12 bases between them. The CDR3 DNA reads TGCGCCAGTACAGAAAAGGTCTACGAGCAGTACTTC. It yields the protein CASTEKVYEQYF.

The chain combines TRBV7-9 with TRBJ1-1; 7 bases align to TRBD1. After removal of 0 bases from V and 1 base from J, the junction contained 2 bases not matched to a gene. The germline V gene has CDR1 SEHNR and CDR2 FQNEAQ (reference sequence). There are 15 residues in the CDR3. The CDR3 coding sequence is TGTGCCAGCAGCTTAGCGGCAGGGGGGAACACTGAAGCTTTCTTT. Amino acid sequence: CASSLAAGGNTEAFF.

The V call is TRBV4-3, the J call TRBJ2-2; 7 bases are a match to TRBD1. V shed 4 bases and J 1 base; nucleotides not matched to a gene: 0. This CDR3 has 14 residues. The germline V gene encodes CDR1 LGHNA and CDR2 YSLEER. CDR3 loop: CASSRTGNTGELFF. The CDR3 DNA sequence: TGCGCCAGCAGCCGGACAGGGAACACCGGGGAGCTGTTTTTT.

The chain employs TRBV5-1 and TRBJ2-1; unclear D gene. Trimming left V 7 bases short and J 6 bases short, with 17 bases between. The CDR3 is made up of 14 amino acids. Germline V gene data show CDR1 as SGHRS and CDR2 as YFSETQ. The CDR3 sequence: CASSAASPGNEQFF. The CDR3 bases are TGCGCCAGCTCCGCTGCCAGTCCGGGCAATGAGCAGTTCTTC.

The chain employs TRBV14 and TRBJ2-1, with D uncertain. The V gene lost 0 bases and the J gene lost 8 bases, with 5 bases spanning the gap. The CDR3 has 12 amino acids. The germline CDR1 and CDR2 sequences are SGHDN and FVKESK. The CDR3 DNA follows: TGTGCCAGCAGCCAAGATTCGTATGAGCAGTTCTTC. Its protein is CASSQDSYEQFF.

This chain links TRBV20-1 with TRBJ2-3; no firm D call. V was cut by 3 bases and J by 5 bases, with 12 bases left in between. This CDR3 region has 13 residues. Germline CDR1 is DFQATT and CDR2 is SNEGSKA (reference sequence). The CDR3 DNA reads TGCAGTGCTAGTCCCCAGGCCGGAGATACGCAGTATTTT. It translates to CSASPQAGDTQYF.

This clone occurred once. The chain is built from TRBV30 and TRBJ1-3, with 7 bases aligning to TRBD1. Trimming removed 8 bases from V and 4 bases from J; junction bases left unmatched: 14. The CDR3 totals 15 residues. From germline, CDR1 is GTSNPN and CDR2 SVGIG (reference sequence). This CDR3 reads CAQRPTGTAGNTIYF. CDR3 nucleotide sequence: TGTGCCCAACGCCCAACCGGGACAGCCGGAAACACCATATATTTT. Full variable domain (outside the CDR3, taken from reference TRBV30 and TRBJ1-3): SQTIHQWPATLVQPVGSPLSLECTVEGTSNPNLYWYRQAAGRGLQLLFYSVGIGQISSEVPQNLSASRPQDRQFILSSKKLLLSDSGFYLCAQRPTGTAGNTIYFGEGSWLTVV.

The chain has TRBV7-3 and TRBJ1-6, with D possibly TRBD1 on 5 matching bases. Germline V lookup: CDR1 SGHTA, CDR2 FQGTGA. The V end lost 5 bases, the J end lost 0 bases, and 23 bases lay between the germline ends. This CDR3 is 20 amino acids long. CDR3 region: CASSPKRGGSESSYNSPLHF. CDR3 DNA sequence: TGTGCCAGCAGCCCGAAGAGGGGAGGTTCGGAAAGCTCCTATAATTCACCCCTCCACTTT.

J is TRBJ2-5 and V is TRBV4-1, with 7 nucleotides matching TRBD2. J lost 4 bases, V lost 3 bases, and 2 bases had no gene match. This CDR3 comprises 13 residues. Germline CDR1 MGHRA, CDR2 YSYEKL. CDR3 region: CASSHGRPETQYF. Here the CDR3 DNA reads TGCGCCAGCAGCCACGGGAGGCCAGAGACCCAGTACTTC.

This chain uses TRBV7-2 with TRBJ2-5; 8 nucleotides match TRBD1. The germline V gene has CDR1 SGHTA and CDR2 FQGNSA. V dropped 5 bases and J dropped 1; count of bases not matched to a gene: 6. This CDR3 has 15 amino acids. The CDR3 here is CASSPDRGLQETQYF. In nucleotides, the CDR3 is TGTGCCAGCAGCCCAGACAGGGGCCTCCAAGAGACCCAGTACTTC.